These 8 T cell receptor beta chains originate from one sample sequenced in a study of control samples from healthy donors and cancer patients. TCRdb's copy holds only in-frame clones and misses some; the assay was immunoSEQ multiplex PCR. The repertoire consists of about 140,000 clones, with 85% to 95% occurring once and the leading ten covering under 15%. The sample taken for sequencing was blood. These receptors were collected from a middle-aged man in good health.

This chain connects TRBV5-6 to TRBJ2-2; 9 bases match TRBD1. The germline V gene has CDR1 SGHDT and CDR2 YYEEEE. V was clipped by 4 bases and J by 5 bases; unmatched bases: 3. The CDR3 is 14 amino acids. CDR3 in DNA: TGTGCCAGCAGCCCAGGGACAGGGACCGGGGAGCTGTTTTTT. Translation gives CASSPGTGTGELFF. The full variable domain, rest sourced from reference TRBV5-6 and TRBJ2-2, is DAGVTQSPTHLIKTRGQQVTLRCSPKSGHDTVSWYQQALGQGPQFIFQYYEEEERQRGNFPDRFSGHQFPNYSSELNVNALLLGDSALYLCASSPGTGTGELFFGEGSRLTVL.

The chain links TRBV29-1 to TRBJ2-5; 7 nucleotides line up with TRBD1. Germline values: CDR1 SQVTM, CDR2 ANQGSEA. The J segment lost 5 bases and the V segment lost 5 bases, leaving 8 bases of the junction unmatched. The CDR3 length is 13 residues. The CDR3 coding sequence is TGCAGCGTTCTTGACAGGGACCGCGAGACCCAGTACTTC. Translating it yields CSVLDRDRETQYF.

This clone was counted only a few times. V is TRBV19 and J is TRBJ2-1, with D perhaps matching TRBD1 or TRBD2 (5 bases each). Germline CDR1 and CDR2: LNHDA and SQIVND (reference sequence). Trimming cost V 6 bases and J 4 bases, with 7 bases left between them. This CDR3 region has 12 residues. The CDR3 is CASSWGYNEQFF. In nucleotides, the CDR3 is TGTGCCAGTAGCTGGGGGTACAATGAGCAGTTCTTC.

DNA for the CDR3: TGTGCCACCAGCAGCAGGGGCGTCACTGAAGCTTTCTTT. Translated: CATSSRGVTEAFF. The chain recombines TRBV15 with TRBJ1-1, with a weak D call TRBD1 (6 bases). V lost 3 bases and J 4 bases, leaving 9 bases between the germline ends. The CDR3 spans 13 residues. CDR1 is LNHNV and CDR2 is YYDKDF in the germline V gene (reference sequence).

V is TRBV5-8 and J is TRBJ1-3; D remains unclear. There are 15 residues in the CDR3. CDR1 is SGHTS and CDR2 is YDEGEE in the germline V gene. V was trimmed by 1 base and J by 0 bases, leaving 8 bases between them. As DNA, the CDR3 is TGTGCCAGCAGCTTGTTACGGAGCTCTGGAAACACCATATATTTT. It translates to CASSLLRSSGNTIYF.

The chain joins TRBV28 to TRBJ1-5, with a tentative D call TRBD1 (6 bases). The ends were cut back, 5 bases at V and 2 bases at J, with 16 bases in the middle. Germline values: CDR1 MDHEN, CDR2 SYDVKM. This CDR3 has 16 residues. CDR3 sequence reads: CASSPVQGQGNQPQHF. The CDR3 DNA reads TGTGCCAGCAGTCCAGTACAGGGACAAGGCAATCAGCCCCAGCATTTT. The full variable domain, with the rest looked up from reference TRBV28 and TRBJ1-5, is DVKVTQSSRYLVKRTGEKVFLECVQDMDHENMFWYRQDPGLGLRLIYFSYDVKMKEKGDIPEGYSVSREKKERFSLILESASTNQTSMYLCASSPVQGQGNQPQHFGDGTRLSIL.

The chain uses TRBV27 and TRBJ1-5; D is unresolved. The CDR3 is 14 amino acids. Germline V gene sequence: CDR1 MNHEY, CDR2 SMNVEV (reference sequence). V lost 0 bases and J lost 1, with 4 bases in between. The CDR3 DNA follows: TGTGCCAGCAGTTTATCGGGCAGCAATCAGCCCCAGCATTTT. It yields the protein CASSLSGSNQPQHF.

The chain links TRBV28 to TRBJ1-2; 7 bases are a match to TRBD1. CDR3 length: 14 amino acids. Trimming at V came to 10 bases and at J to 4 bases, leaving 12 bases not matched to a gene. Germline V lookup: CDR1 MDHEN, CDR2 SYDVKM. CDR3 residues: CATKGQLTSYGYTF. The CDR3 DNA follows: TGTGCCACCAAGGGACAGCTGACAAGCTATGGCTACACCTTC.